These 8 T cell receptor beta chains came from one sample sequenced in a study of cytomegalovirus exposure and HLA in healthy donors. PCR involved 60 Vbeta and 13 Jbeta primers. Some clones are missing from TCRdb's copy, which holds only in-frame ones; the method was immunoSEQ multiplex PCR. The table shows more than 65,000 clones, with 78% occurring only once. What was sequenced was PBMCs. All receptors derive from a young man in good health and CMV-seropositive.

The V call is TRBV5-1, the J call TRBJ2-5, with TRBD2 identical over 10 bases. V was pared by 7 bases and J by 5 bases, with 8 bases of the junction left unmatched. The CDR3 runs to 14 residues. In germline, CDR1 is SGHRS, CDR2 YFSETQ. This CDR3 reads CASGAGGPRETQYF. CDR3 in DNA: TGCGCCAGCGGAGCGGGAGGGCCTCGTGAGACCCAGTACTTC.

This chain links TRBV27 with TRBJ2-2, with D perhaps TRBD1 (5 bases). V was cut by 6 bases and J by 2 bases, with 10 bases left in between. The CDR3 runs to 14 residues. CDR1 MNHEY and CDR2 SMNVEV come from the germline V gene (reference sequence). In DNA, the CDR3 is TGTGCCAGCAGGCGACAGAGTAACACCGGGGAGCTGTTTTTT. Protein sequence: CASRRQSNTGELFF.

The chain combines TRBV4-1 with TRBJ2-7; tentative D call: TRBD1 (6 bases). CDR1 is MGHRA and CDR2 is YSYEKL in the germline V gene. The germline V and J ends were trimmed by 4 bases and 3 bases, with 19 bases remaining between them. The CDR3 length is 16 residues. For the CDR3, the DNA is TGCGCCAGCAGCCGAAATACCCAACAGGGAAACTACGAGCAGTACTTC. This encodes CASSRNTQQGNYEQYF.

The rearrangement uses TRBV6-6 and TRBJ1-5; no definite D call. The germline gives CDR1 MNHNY, CDR2 SVGAGI (reference sequence). CDR3 length: 12 amino acids. Trimming stripped 5 bases from V and 6 bases from J, with 8 bases between. The CDR3 nucleotides read TGTGCCAGCAGTCCCTGGAGTCAGCCCCAGCATTTT. Translated: CASSPWSQPQHF.

This clone was seen more than once but under ten times. The chain employs TRBV5-4 and TRBJ1-1; D is possibly TRBD1 (6 bases). The CDR3 is 17 amino acids. CDR1 is SGHNT and CDR2 is YYREEE in the germline V gene (reference sequence). V lost 4 bases to trimming and J lost 5 bases, with 24 bases between them. The DNA for the CDR3 is TGTGCCAGCAGCATGGCCCACAGGGTAGCCCAAATTACTGAAGCTTTCTTT. Its translation is CASSMAHRVAQITEAFF.

This rearrangement joins TRBV29-1 to TRBJ1-3; D is uncertain. CDR1 and CDR2 (germline): SQVTM, ANQGSEA. V was shortened by 4 bases and J by 4 bases, with 8 bases between the two germline ends. The CDR3 has 12 residues. The CDR3 coding sequence is TGCAGCGTTGTTGGCTCCGGAAACACCATATATTTT. Translation: CSVVGSGNTIYF.

This clone was seen just once. This chain joins TRBV4-2 and TRBJ1-4; D possibly corresponds to TRBD1 (5 bases). The germline V gene encodes CDR1 LGHNA and CDR2 YNFKEQ. The CDR3 covers 16 residues. The V end was cut by 5 bases, the J end by 8 bases, with 21 bases between. This chain's CDR3 is CASSKDPGNYEEKLFF. The CDR3 DNA follows: TGTGCCAGCAGCAAGGATCCAGGGAACTATGAAGAAAAACTGTTTTTT.

The V call is TRBV10-3, the J call TRBJ1-5; TRBD1 is a possible D gene (6 bases). The CDR3 spans 13 residues. Germline V gene lookup returns CDR1 ENHRY and CDR2 SYGVKD. Trimming removed 5 bases from V and 5 bases from J, with 10 bases in between. CDR3: CAISTGLDQPQHF. The CDR3 DNA sequence: TGTGCCATCAGTACAGGGCTCGATCAGCCCCAGCATTTT.